The rows below give T cell receptor beta chains drawn from one sample of a study of blood T cell repertoires in COVID-19. Clones were sequenced by immunoSEQ multiplex PCR, and TCRdb holds only the in-frame ones, with some missing. The sample holds more than 65,000 clones; around 85% are singletons and the top ten take approximately 10%. Material for sequencing was peripheral blood. The receptors were sampled from a woman aged 45-65 years with acute or convalescent COVID-19. CDR3s include the opening cysteine and the closing phenylalanine or tryptophan. The D gene is left open where the match is weak. Not all rows give a size; the values are once, few, many and, for expanded clones, a class.

v_gene: TRBV7-2; d_gene: TRBD2; abundance: NA; j_gene: TRBJ2-1; CDR3nt: TGTGCCAGCAGCTTACAGACTAGCGGGAGGGCGTCGAATGAGCAGTTCTTC; CDR3aa: CASSLQTSGRASNEQFF
v_gene: TRBV5-1; d_gene: NA; abundance: few; j_gene: TRBJ1-2; CDR3nt: TGCGCCAGCAGCTTGCCCGCCGACGGATCGGAGGGCTACACCTTC; CDR3aa: CASSLPADGSEGYTF
v_gene: TRBV30; d_gene: NA; abundance: NA; j_gene: TRBJ1-4; CDR3nt: TGTGCCTGGAGTGTAACAGGTACAACTAATGAAAAACTGTTTTTT; CDR3aa: CAWSVTGTTNEKLFF
v_gene: TRBV7-9; d_gene: NA; abundance: NA; j_gene: TRBJ2-7; CDR3nt: TGTGCCAGCAGCTTAGATCCTAGCTACTACGAGCAGTACTTC; CDR3aa: CASSLDPSYYEQYF
v_gene: TRBV6-2/TRBV6-3; d_gene: NA; abundance: NA; j_gene: TRBJ1-5; CDR3nt: TGTGCCAGCAGTTACGCCGCATGGGGAGATCAGCCCCAGCATTTT; CDR3aa: CASSYAAWGDQPQHF
v_gene: TRBV30; d_gene: NA; abundance: NA; j_gene: TRBJ1-1; CDR3nt: TGTGCCTGGAGCTCAGGACAGCCGAACACTGAAGCTTTCTTT; CDR3aa: CAWSSGQPNTEAFF
v_gene: TRBV4-1; d_gene: TRBD1; abundance: NA; j_gene: TRBJ1-4; CDR3nt: TGCGCCAGCAGTCCGACCACAGGGGTTCAGGAAAAACTGTTTTTT; CDR3aa: CASSPTTGVQEKLFF
v_gene: TRBV29-1; d_gene: TRBD1; abundance: NA; j_gene: TRBJ2-7; CDR3nt: TGCAGCGTTGCCCCGGGACAGGGGTACGAGCAGTACTTC; CDR3aa: CSVAPGQGYEQYF
v_gene: TRBV18; d_gene: TRBD1; abundance: NA; j_gene: TRBJ2-7; CDR3nt: TGTGCCAGCTCACCGAGACAGGGTGCCGGGGACTACGAGCAGTACTTC; CDR3aa: CASSPRQGAGDYEQYF
v_gene: TRBV7-2; d_gene: TRBD2; abundance: NA; j_gene: TRBJ2-2; CDR3nt: TGTGCCAGCAGCTCTCAAGCGGGATCGAACACCGGGGAGCTGTTTTTT; CDR3aa: CASSSQAGSNTGELFF
v_gene: TRBV5-6; d_gene: NA; abundance: few; j_gene: TRBJ1-6; CDR3nt: TGTGCCAGCAGCTTGGGGCGGATGCTTTCACCCCTCCACTTT; CDR3aa: CASSLGRMLSPLHF
v_gene: TRBV12-3/TRBV12-4; d_gene: NA; abundance: NA; j_gene: TRBJ2-5; CDR3nt: TGTGCCAGCAGTTTGAGTACGGAGACCCAGTACTTC; CDR3aa: CASSLSTETQYF
v_gene: TRBV19; d_gene: TRBD2; abundance: few; j_gene: TRBJ2-7; CDR3nt: TGTGCCAGTAGTAAGCGGGACCCACCTTACGAGCAGTACTTC; CDR3aa: CASSKRDPPYEQYF
v_gene: TRBV18; d_gene: TRBD2; abundance: NA; j_gene: TRBJ2-7; CDR3nt: TGTGCCAGCTCACCGGGGTGGGGTCTAGCGGGAGTGTACGAGCAGTACTTC; CDR3aa: CASSPGWGLAGVYEQYF
v_gene: TRBV9; d_gene: NA; abundance: NA; j_gene: TRBJ1-2; CDR3nt: TGTGCCAGCAGCGTAGGGGGTGGACAGAGCGGCTACACCTTC; CDR3aa: CASSVGGGQSGYTF
v_gene: TRBV28; d_gene: NA; abundance: NA; j_gene: TRBJ2-3; CDR3nt: TGTGCCAGCGGACAGCCAGATACGCAGTATTTT; CDR3aa: CASGQPDTQYF
v_gene: TRBV9; d_gene: TRBD1; abundance: NA; j_gene: TRBJ2-6; CDR3nt: TGTGCCAGCAGCGGGAGGGCCGGGACAGGGGCGGCCAACGTCCTGACTTTC; CDR3aa: CASSGRAGTGAANVLTF
v_gene: TRBV6-5; d_gene: TRBD1; abundance: NA; j_gene: TRBJ2-2; CDR3nt: TGTGCCAGCAGACGACAGGGTTCCGGCGGGGAGCTGTTTTTT; CDR3aa: CASRRQGSGGELFF
v_gene: TRBV27; d_gene: TRBD1; abundance: NA; j_gene: TRBJ2-1; CDR3nt: TGTGCCAGCAGCCCGGGACAGGGCTGGATAACTTCCTACAATGAGCAGTTCTTC; CDR3aa: CASSPGQGWITSYNEQFF
v_gene: TRBV5-1; d_gene: TRBD1; abundance: NA; j_gene: TRBJ1-4; CDR3nt: TGCGCCAGCAGCTTGGGGACAGGGGTCGAAAAACTGTTTTTT; CDR3aa: CASSLGTGVEKLFF
v_gene: TRBV7-8; d_gene: NA; abundance: NA; j_gene: TRBJ1-1; CDR3nt: TGTGCCAGCAGCTCGAGTCCGGGGGGCGGGTGGACTGAAGCTTTCTTT; CDR3aa: CASSSSPGGGWTEAFF
v_gene: TRBV2; d_gene: NA; abundance: NA; j_gene: TRBJ1-2; CDR3nt: TGTGCCAGCAGTGGAGGGAACTATGGCTACACCTTC; CDR3aa: CASSGGNYGYTF
v_gene: TRBV7-9; d_gene: TRBD2; abundance: once; j_gene: TRBJ2-7; CDR3nt: TGTGCCAGCAGCTCAACTAGCGGGGGTCTCTCGGAGTACTTC; CDR3aa: CASSSTSGGLSEYF
v_gene: TRBV6-6; d_gene: TRBD1; abundance: NA; j_gene: TRBJ1-3; CDR3nt: TGTGCCAGCACAACAGGGGGCCTATCTGGAAACACCATATATTTT; CDR3aa: CASTTGGLSGNTIYF
v_gene: TRBV12-3/TRBV12-4; d_gene: NA; abundance: NA; j_gene: TRBJ1-6; CDR3nt: TGTGCCTCACAGGGTGGTAATTCACCCCTCCACTTT; CDR3aa: CASQGGNSPLHF
v_gene: TRBV5-1; d_gene: TRBD2; abundance: NA; j_gene: TRBJ2-7; CDR3nt: TGCGCCAGCAGCCCAACTAGCGGGAAAGAGCAGTACTTC; CDR3aa: CASSPTSGKEQYF
v_gene: TRBV12-5; d_gene: NA; abundance: NA; j_gene: TRBJ1-6; CDR3nt: TGTGCTAGTGGAATTACAGGGCGAGACTCACCCCTCCACTTT; CDR3aa: CASGITGRDSPLHF
v_gene: TRBV7-2; d_gene: TRBD2; abundance: NA; j_gene: TRBJ2-1; CDR3nt: TGTGCCAGCAGCCGGACTAGCTACAATGAGCAGTTCTTC; CDR3aa: CASSRTSYNEQFF
v_gene: TRBV4-2; d_gene: NA; abundance: NA; j_gene: TRBJ1-4; CDR3nt: TGTGCCAGCAGCCAAGATCACTCTGGAGGGAGGTTCGACAAACTGTTTTTT; CDR3aa: CASSQDHSGGRFDKLFF
v_gene: TRBV3-1/TRBV3-2; d_gene: TRBD1; abundance: NA; j_gene: TRBJ2-5; CDR3nt: TGTGCCAGCAGCCAAGACCCGGGACAGTCCCAAGAGACCCAGTACTTC; CDR3aa: CASSQDPGQSQETQYF
v_gene: TRBV11-2; d_gene: TRBD1; abundance: NA; j_gene: TRBJ1-1; CDR3nt: TGTGCCAGCAGCCGAACCAGACAGGGGGCCTTGAACACTGAAGCTTTCTTT; CDR3aa: CASSRTRQGALNTEAFF
v_gene: TRBV4-1; d_gene: NA; abundance: few; j_gene: TRBJ2-7; CDR3nt: TGCGCCAGCAGCACTACTTCCAGGGGCGGCTTCGGCGAGCAGTACTTC; CDR3aa: CASSTTSRGGFGEQYF
v_gene: TRBV5-8; d_gene: NA; abundance: NA; j_gene: TRBJ1-1; CDR3nt: TGTGCCAGCAGCTTGGTGTACACGGGGAACACTGAAGCTTTCTTT; CDR3aa: CASSLVYTGNTEAFF